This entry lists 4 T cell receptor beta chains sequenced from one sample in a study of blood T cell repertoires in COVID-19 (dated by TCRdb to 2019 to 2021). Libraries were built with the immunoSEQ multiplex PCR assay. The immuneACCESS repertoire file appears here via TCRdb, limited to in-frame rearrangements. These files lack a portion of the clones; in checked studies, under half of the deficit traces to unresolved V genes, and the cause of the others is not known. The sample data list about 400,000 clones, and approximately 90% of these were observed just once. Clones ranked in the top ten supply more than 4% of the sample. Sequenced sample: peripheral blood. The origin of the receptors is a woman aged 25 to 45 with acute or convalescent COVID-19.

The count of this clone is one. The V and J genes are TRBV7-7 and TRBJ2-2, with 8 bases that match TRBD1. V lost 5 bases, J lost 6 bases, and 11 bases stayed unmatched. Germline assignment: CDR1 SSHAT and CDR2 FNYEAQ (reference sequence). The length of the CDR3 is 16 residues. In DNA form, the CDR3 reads TGTGCCAGCAGCCCTGGGGGCGTACAGGGGGCCGGGGAGCTGTTTTTT. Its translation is CASSPGGVQGAGELFF.

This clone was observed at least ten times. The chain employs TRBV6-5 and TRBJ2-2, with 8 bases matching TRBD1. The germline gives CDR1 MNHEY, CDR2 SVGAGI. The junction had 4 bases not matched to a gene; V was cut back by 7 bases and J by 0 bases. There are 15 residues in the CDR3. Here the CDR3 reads CASTPQGANTGELFF. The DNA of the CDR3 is TGTGCCAGCACTCCACAGGGGGCGAACACCGGGGAGCTGTTTTTT.

CDR3 bases: TGTGCCAGCAGTAGCGGTCCAGGACCCACCTACAATGAGCAGTTCTTC. This sequence encodes CASSSGPGPTYNEQFF. This chain uses TRBV7-9 with TRBJ2-1; D possibly corresponds to TRBD2 (6 bases). This CDR3 comprises 16 residues. Trimming shortened V by 6 bases and J by 2 bases, and 17 bases separated the two germline ends. The germline gives CDR1 SEHNR, CDR2 FQNEAQ (reference sequence).

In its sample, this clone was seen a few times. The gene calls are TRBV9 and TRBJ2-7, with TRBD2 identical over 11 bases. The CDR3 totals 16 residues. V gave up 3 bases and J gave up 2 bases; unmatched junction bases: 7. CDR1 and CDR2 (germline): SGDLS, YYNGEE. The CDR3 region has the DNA TGTGCCAGCAGCGCAAGGGGACTAGCGGATCCCTACGAGCAGTACTTC. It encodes CASSARGLADPYEQYF.